This T cell receptor beta chain emerged from a study of OX40 agonist ivuxolimab in advanced cancers. General study findings and limits: It was also the case that some nonresponders had low normalized T-cell clonal expansion.

As for this clone: Antigen unknown.

The CDR3 spans 16 residues. Trimming took 0 bases from V and 1 from J; bases not matched to a gene: 6. Germline CDR1 MNHEY, CDR2 SVGAGI. Profiling relied on immunoSEQ multiplex PCR, and the TCRdb table lists in-frame clones only, not all of them. The data contain roughly 40,000 clones, 85% of them seen just once; the ten biggest clones take up around 17%. The source is an adult with an advanced solid tumor such as melanoma, head and neck, liver or kidney cancer. The specimen was CD4+ or CD8+ T cells sorted from blood, collected in a trial of the OX40 agonist ivuxolimab. The chain combines TRBV6-5 with TRBJ2-7; 7 bases match TRBD1. Here the CDR3 reads CASSYSGQMISYEQYF. Here the CDR3 DNA reads TGTGCCAGCAGTTACTCGGGACAGATGATATCCTACGAGCAGTACTTC.